This TCR beta chain was recorded in a study of molecular identifiers for immune sequencing clone quantification. About the research overall: Naive CD8 cell RNA, from roughly 18,000 or 92,000 cells, was split five ways in replicates, with four sequenced.

Ten or more counts support this clonotype. Germline V gene lookup returns CDR1 SGHAT and CDR2 FQNNGV. The CDR3 length is 18 residues. V lost 3 bases and J lost 5; bases outside the gene matches: 13. The authors built bulk TCR libraries by previously described methods with listed TCR primers. MiXCR, run by TCRdb on the PCR reads, gives a single entry per CDR3 protein. This table has about half a million distinct CDR3 sequences, about a fifth appearing once. The rearrangement uses TRBV11-2 and TRBJ2-3; 11 bases are a match to TRBD2. The sample consisted of naive CD8+ T cells from blood, with Jurkat cell RNA spiked in. This sample's subset: FACS-sorted CD8+CD4-CCR7+CD45RA+ naive T cells. The clonotype originates from a human donor in good health. Some libraries in this study had Jurkat cell RNA spiked in. The CDR3 DNA reads as TGTGCCAGCAGCTTCTCGCAGTTACTAGCGGGGGCTCTAGATACGCAGTATTTT. Translation gives CASSFSQLLAGALDTQYF.